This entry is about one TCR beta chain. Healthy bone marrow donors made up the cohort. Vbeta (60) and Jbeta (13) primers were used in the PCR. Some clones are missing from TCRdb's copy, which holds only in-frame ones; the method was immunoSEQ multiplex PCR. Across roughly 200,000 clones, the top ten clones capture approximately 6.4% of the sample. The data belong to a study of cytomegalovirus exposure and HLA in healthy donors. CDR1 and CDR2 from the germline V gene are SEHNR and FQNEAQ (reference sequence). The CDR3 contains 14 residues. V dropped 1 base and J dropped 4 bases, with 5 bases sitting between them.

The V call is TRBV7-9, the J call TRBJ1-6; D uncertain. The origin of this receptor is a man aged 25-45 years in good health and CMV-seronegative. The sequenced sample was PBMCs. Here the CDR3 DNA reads TGTGCCAGCAGCTTAGAACAGTATAATTCACCCCTCCACTTT. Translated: CASSLEQYNSPLHF. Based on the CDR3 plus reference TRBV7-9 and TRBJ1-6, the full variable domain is DTGVSQNPRHKITKRGQNVTFRCDPISEHNRLYWYRQTLGQGPEFLTYFQNEAQLEKSRLLSDRFSAERPKGSFSTLEIQRTEQGDSAMYLCASSLEQYNSPLHFGNGTRLTVT.